This record looks at one T cell receptor (beta chain) sequence and its context. This sample stems from a study of blood T cell repertoires in COVID-19. V lost 4 bases to trimming and J lost 8 bases; unmatched junction nucleotides: 10. CDR1 and CDR2 from the germline V gene are SGHNT and YYREEE (reference sequence). The CDR3 sequence is 17 residues long. Profiled with immunoSEQ multiplex PCR; TCRdb holds only in-frame clones, not every one. The table has some 270,000 clones, about nine tenths seen once. The sample taken for sequencing was PBMCs or T cells enriched from blood (not recorded which). This TCR was recovered from a woman between 55 and 75 years old who had recovered from COVID-19. The V and J genes are TRBV5-4 and TRBJ2-3, with 16 bases aligning to TRBD2. This CDR3 is CASSPGTSGGVRGTQYF. DNA for the CDR3: TGTGCCAGCAGCCCGGGGACTAGCGGGGGGGTGCGGGGTACGCAGTATTTT.